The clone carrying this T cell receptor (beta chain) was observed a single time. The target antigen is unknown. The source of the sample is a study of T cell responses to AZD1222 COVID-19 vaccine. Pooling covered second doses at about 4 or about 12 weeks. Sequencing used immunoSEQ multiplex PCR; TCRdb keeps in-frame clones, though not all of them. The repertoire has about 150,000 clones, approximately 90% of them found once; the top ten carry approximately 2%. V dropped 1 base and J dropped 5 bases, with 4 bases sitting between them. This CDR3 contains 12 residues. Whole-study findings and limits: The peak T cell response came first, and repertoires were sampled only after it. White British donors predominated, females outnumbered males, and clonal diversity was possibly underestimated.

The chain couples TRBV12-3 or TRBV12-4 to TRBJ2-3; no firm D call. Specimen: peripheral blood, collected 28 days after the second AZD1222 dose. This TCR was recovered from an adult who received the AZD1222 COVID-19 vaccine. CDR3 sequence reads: CASSLEGDTQYF. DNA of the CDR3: TGTGCCAGCAGTTTAGAGGGAGATACGCAGTATTTT.